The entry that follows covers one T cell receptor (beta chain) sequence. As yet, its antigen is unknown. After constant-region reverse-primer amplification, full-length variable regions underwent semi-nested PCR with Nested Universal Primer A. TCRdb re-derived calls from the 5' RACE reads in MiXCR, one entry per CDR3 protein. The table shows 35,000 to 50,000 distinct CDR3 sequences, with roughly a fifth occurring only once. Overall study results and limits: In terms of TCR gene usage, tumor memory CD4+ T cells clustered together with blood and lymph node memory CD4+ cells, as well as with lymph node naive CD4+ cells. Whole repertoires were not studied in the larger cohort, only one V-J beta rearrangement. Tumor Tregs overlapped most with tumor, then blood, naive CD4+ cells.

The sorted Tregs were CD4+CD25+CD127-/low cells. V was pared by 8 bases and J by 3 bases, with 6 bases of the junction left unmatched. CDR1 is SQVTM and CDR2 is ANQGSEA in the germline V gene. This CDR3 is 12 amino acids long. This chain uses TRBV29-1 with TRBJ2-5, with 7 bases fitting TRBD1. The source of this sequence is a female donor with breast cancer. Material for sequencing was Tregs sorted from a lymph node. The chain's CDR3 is CSTTGAEETQYF. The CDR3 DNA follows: TGCAGCACCACAGGGGCGGAAGAGACCCAGTACTTC.